This record looks at one TCR beta chain sequence and its context. What it binds is unknown. These data are taken from a study of T-cell reconstitution after alpha-beta-depleted transplantation in children. V gave up 5 bases and J gave up 2 bases; unmatched junction bases: 6. CDR1 MGHDK and CDR2 SYGVNS come from the germline V gene. The CDR3 is made up of 17 amino acids. Findings and limits, study-wide: Reported findings indicate that, about two months after transplant, alpha-beta T cells came from several hundred expanded clones, which were derived from non-depleted graft cells. It was newly produced T cells that mostly accounted for T-cell counts and diversity one year after transplant. Recipient T cells and thymic progenitors that survived were the source of the high TCRbeta diversity seen at day 60 in some patients.

Researchers prepared the TCRbeta library using unique molecular identifiers, the study reports. MiXCR was run by TCRdb on the PCR reads, yielding one entry per CDR3 protein. Of approximately 650,000 distinct CDR3 sequences listed, less than 15% are singletons. The origin of this receptor is a girl aged 2 to 10 with congenital amegakaryocytic thrombocytopenia, due to receive a stem cell transplant. The input for sequencing was PBMCs, taken before TCRalphabeta/CD19-depleted stem cell transplant. The chain employs TRBV25-1 and TRBJ2-5; 15 bases agree with TRBD2. The CDR3 spells CASSRRGLAGGQETQYF. The CDR3 bases are TGTGCCAGCAGTAGACGAGGACTAGCGGGGGGGCAAGAGACCCAGTACTTC.